What follows is one T cell receptor (beta chain) and its context. This receptor's antigen is unknown. No quality values exist for individual bases; no much larger clone is one base distant. Counted from cysteine to phenylalanine, this CDR3 has 14 amino acids. The entry retains the CDR3 DNA only, 42 bases that are in frame from base 1. Trimming takes 3 bases off V and 3 bases off J; junction bases not matched to a gene: 1. The germline V gene sets CDR1 to KGHSH and CDR2 to LQKENI. The cohort comprised some 680 healthy bone marrow donors. Cohort members were all nominally healthy when sampled, although unrecorded immune exposures were likely present. The donor tested CMV seronegative, placing the donor among the 350 to 400 seronegative members of the cohort. A peripheral blood sample was collected from each donor, and TCR beta sequencing was performed on peripheral blood mononuclear cells. Genomic DNA was extracted from the blood cell samples with the Qiagen DNeasy Blood Extraction Kit.

This entry belongs to a study of cytomegalovirus exposure and HLA in healthy donors (dated by TCRdb to 2016 to 2017). At the level of the whole study: An earlier analysis of approximately 600 of the donors reported roughly 300 Gb of sequence data and around 110 million unique TCR beta sequences from about 180 million T cells. Approximately 300 gigabases of sequencing data and roughly 80 million unique TCR sequences made up an early release that covered 500 to 650 HLA-typed donors. The genetic ancestry cluster associated with self-reported Caucasian donors included over 80% of the approximately 400 genotyped donors. The study aimed to test whether cataloging public T cell receptors could reveal signatures of past pathogen exposure. The study used immunosequencing to profile the T cell repertoires of hundreds of subjects and linked those repertoires to cytomegalovirus serostatus. Besides the first cohort of more than 650 subjects, a separate validation cohort made up of 120 or so different subjects was used. High-throughput TCR immunosequencing, statistical association of individual TCRs with disease status, and machine learning were combined to predict cytomegalovirus infection status. In a later analysis, previously published TCR beta repertoires from some 640 donors were re-analyzed and high-resolution HLA genotyping was added so that TCR occurrence patterns could be studied. In the later analysis, no new phenotypic data were used to find candidate immune exposures; instead, reliance was placed on TCR beta sequences and their occurrence across donors. An earlier analysis of fewer than 700 of the donors applied high-throughput TCR beta sequencing to assess whether each TCR beta V gene segment acted as functional or pseudogenic. Donor age, sex, ethnicity and CMV serostatus were compiled together with the repertoire data. Genome-wide SNP genotypes for about 60% of the roughly 700 donors were used in a later genetic analysis, which treated that subset as a discovery cohort. All discovery cohort repertoires had been generated using a single sequencing platform. Class I and class II HLA loci were covered by the typing at four-digit resolution. Typing coverage varied by locus: roughly 620-640 donors for A, B, C, DRB1 and DQB1; around 560 for DQA1; more than 600 for DPA1; approximately 490 for DPB1. Four to six DR-DQ haplotypes were handled as single units for association and clustering, since linkage in the cohort was strong. Among 398 genotyped donors of the cohort, an average of about 240,000 unique TCR beta nucleotide sequences were sequenced per donor, roughly 20% of them non-productive. Paper-wide results and their limitations: A later analysis found that HLA-associated TCR beta chains were more clonally expanded and had lower generation probabilities than equally common non-associated chains. A cluster of highly shared sequence variants was judged likely to be a technical artifact of the sequencing pipeline. Several of the top co-occurrence clusters appeared to be linked to parvovirus B19, influenza, CMV and Epstein-Barr virus, according to a later analysis. The cohort was sequenced for TCR beta chains only, and without alpha or paired-chain data the features that could be detected were limited. A later genetic analysis associated a missense DCLRE1C variant with V-gene and J-gene trimming of TCR beta chains, and an independent cohort replicated the association. Most TCR sequences were seen in very few donors, while some public TCRs were found in many individuals. The classifier was reported to diagnose cytomegalovirus status with high specificity and sensitivity in both the original cohort and the validation cohort. The presence/absence analyses assumed that sequencing depth was roughly uniform across donors, and that assumption may not be true. A few of the identified cytomegalovirus-associated TCR beta chains were confirmed in vitro to be specific for cytomegalovirus antigens. HLA typing was unavailable for some donors at each locus, so association tests used only the typed subset. For the cohort, immune exposure information was limited to CMV serostatus. Some IMGT-functional V segments, including TRBV6-2 and TRBV6-3, could not be distinguished by the 87-base-pair reads and were therefore excluded. An earlier analysis of roughly 570 of the donors showed that most TCR beta V segments appeared in productive rearrangements either about 87% or about 30% of the time, which broadly matched IMGT annotations. Compared with the roughly 700-donor mean, donors in an Asian-associated ancestry cluster had fewer N-insertions in productive TCRs, according to a later genetic analysis. A further reported finding was that TCR beta sequences accurately predicted the HLA-A and HLA-B alleles for most subjects in the first cohort. According to a later analysis, most CMV-associated TCR beta chains appeared to be HLA-restricted, and the HLA associations seemed to be driven largely by CMV exposure. Assigning TCR associations to individual alleles was difficult when HLA alleles, especially DR and DQ, strongly co-occurred. A total of fewer than 200 TCR beta chains were listed by the study as associated with cytomegalovirus. Over 15 rarely observed V segments, including chromosome 9 orphons, were excluded from the earlier analysis of just under 600 of the donors because counts were too low. A later analysis found that TCR association rates varied across HLA loci, with DRB1 alleles showing the most associated TCRs and HLA-C alleles the fewest. The authors suggested that the approach could potentially be extended to other disease states and immunological phenotypes. Linkage disequilibrium might explain the correlated functional status among segregating V segments, but an unknown experimental factor could not be excluded. Specific HLA alleles were associated with 15,000 to 20,000 TCR beta sequences at a false discovery rate of 0.05 in a later analysis.

Libraries were made using the immunoSEQ multiplex PCR assay. For the multiplex PCR, a mixture combining 60 forward primers for TCR Vbeta segments and 13 reverse primers for TCR Jbeta segments was used. Amplification of the CDR3 region of rearranged TCR beta genes was performed with a multiplex PCR assay on genomic DNA. On the Illumina HiSeq System, the amplified TCR beta libraries were sequenced as 87-base-pair reads. The authors' analysis ran thus. A later analysis tallied roughly 76 million unique TCR beta chains across the 550 to 850 repertoires, and some 12 million of those chains were shared by two or more donors. To remove PCR and sequencing errors, raw reads were error-corrected and collapsed into unique sequences using a nearest-neighbor algorithm that merged closely related sequences. CDR3 sequences were aligned to IMGT reference sequences to assign V, D and J gene segments. For a sequence to be retained, at least a six-nucleotide match to both a V gene segment and a J gene segment was required. Rearrangements were classified as productive when the CDR3 lacked stop codons and remained in frame with V and J, and all other rearrangements were classified as non-productive. Following IMGT convention, CDR3 was defined as the stretch from the second conserved V-encoded cysteine to the conserved J-encoded phenylalanine. Sequences without an unambiguous match to a single V gene segment were excluded from the earlier analysis of about 600 of the donors. In an earlier analysis of approximately 550 of the donors, V segments were called functional above 56.7% productive rearrangements and were called segregating when the between-donor standard deviation exceeded 5%. A statistical classification framework was built for diagnosing cytomegalovirus status from the catalog of TCR beta chain sequences. V and J gene assignment, in a later analysis, came from comparing TCR nucleotide sequences with IMGT/GENE-DB human TR gene sequences. A later analysis assigned CDR3 sequences and most-parsimonious VDJ recombination scenarios with the TCRdist pipeline. In a later analysis, each TCR beta chain was defined by its CDR3 amino acid sequence together with its V-gene family, and reads without a unique V-gene family were excluded. As a way to deal with suspected cross-contamination and a sequencing artifact, a later analysis dropped 450 to 600 nucleotide sequences that were highly shared and had low generation probability. In a later analysis, a clonal expansion index for each public chain was calculated from normalized within-repertoire ranks of inferred template counts. Generation probabilities in a later analysis came from a VDJ recombination model fitted to out-of-frame rearrangements, and those results were checked against IGoR. In a later analysis, TCR-TCR, TCR-HLA and TCR-CMV co-occurrence was scored with hypergeometric tests, and a repertoire-size bias correction was applied to TCR pairs. A later analysis estimated false discovery rates by permuting HLA or CMV assignments 20 times. A later analysis grouped co-occurring TCRs with DBSCAN, adding TCRdist sequence similarity when clustering within HLA-allele-positive subsets. Repertoires with fewer than 30,000 or more than 120,000 public chains, plus five repertoires with anomalous nucleotide sharing, were excluded from co-occurrence clustering. TCRdb obtained this table from immuneACCESS and retained in-frame rearrangements with V and J assigned. These tables miss some clones; where compared with another copy, unresolved V genes account for less than half of the shortfall, and the remainder is unexplained. The D gene and trimming were derived from the DNA, and the V and J assignments and clone size from that table. The sample data list about 200,000 clones, and about 78% of these were observed just once. The ten largest clones take up less than 3.5% of the sample.

This chain joins TRBV18 to TRBJ1-1, and TRBD1 matches 10 of the central bases. The sequence came from a woman in her thirties in good health and CMV-seronegative. Sequencing was done on a sample of PBMCs. The CDR3 protein sequence reads: CASSPGQGYTEAFF. The DNA reads as follows: TGTGCCAGCTCACCGGGACAGGGGTACACTGAAGCTTTCTTT. When the CDR3 is completed using the reference TRBV18 and TRBJ1-1 genes on either side, the full variable domain is NAGVMQNPRHLVRRRGQEARLRCSPMKGHSHVYWYRQLPEEGLKFMVYLQKENIIDESGMPKERFSAEFPKEGPSILRIQQVVRGDSAAYFCASSPGQGYTEAFFGQGTRLTVV.